The clone carrying this TCR beta chain was found a few times. The CDR3 sequence is 16 residues long. Germline assignment: CDR1 SGHRS and CDR2 YFSETQ. J gave up 0 bases and V 4 bases, and 7 bases lay outside the gene matches. These data belong to a study of blood T cell repertoires in COVID-19. The overall study: PBMCs, B-cell-depleted T cells, or T cells provided the cDNA or gDNA that made up the material.

The protocol was immunoSEQ multiplex PCR, while the TCRdb copy is restricted to in-frame clones and leaves out a portion. The sample contains approximately 56,000 clones, around 86% of which appear only once. This rearrangement joins TRBV5-1 to TRBJ1-1; 9 bases fit TRBD1. Sequenced input: peripheral blood. The sequence was obtained from an older man with active COVID-19. CDR3 sequence (DNA): TGCGCCAGCAGCCCGGACAGGGGCGGAATGAACACTGAAGCTTTCTTT. It codes for CASSPDRGGMNTEAFF.